What follows are 29 T cell receptor beta chains derived from one specimen sequenced in a study of beta chain features in type 1 diabetes. Every isolated RNA sample was fully reverse transcribed, so sequencing captured expressed TCRB transcripts. TCRdb's table, derived via immunoSEQ multiplex PCR, lists solely in-frame clones and lacks some. The sample consists of 400,000 or so clones, roughly an eighth of them appearing once. These TCRs' antigens remain unknown. Study-level findings and limits: For Type 1 diabetes patients, all four CD4+ subsets carried TCRB CDR3s that were moderately but significantly shorter.

The sequenced material came from naive CD4+ T cells from blood. These receptors all stem from a woman younger than 35 with type 1 diabetes.

This clone turned up a few times. This rearrangement joins TRBV18 to TRBJ1-6; perhaps TRBD1 as D (6 bases). Germline V gene lookup returns CDR1 KGHSH and CDR2 LQKENI. Trimming stripped 6 bases from V and 7 bases from J, with 10 bases between. The CDR3 contains 13 residues. CDR3 coding DNA: TGTGCCAGCTCTGAACAGGGAAATTCACCCCTCCACTTT. Translation gives CASSEQGNSPLHF.

The chain employs TRBV29-1 and TRBJ1-1, with D possibly being TRBD1 (6 bases). V was shortened by 6 bases and J by 1 base, with 15 bases between the two germline ends. In germline, CDR1 is SQVTM, CDR2 ANQGSEA. This CDR3 has 14 residues. The CDR3 here is CSVAHRVANTEAFF. DNA of the CDR3: TGCAGCGTGGCCCACAGGGTTGCGAACACTGAAGCTTTCTTT. Full variable domain (outside the CDR3, taken from reference TRBV29-1 and TRBJ1-1): SAVISQKPSRDICQRGTSLTIQCQVDSQVTMMFWYRQQPGQSLTLIATANQGSEATYESGFVIDKFPISRPNLTFSTLTVSNMSPEDSSIYLCSVAHRVANTEAFFGQGTRLTVV.

In this sample, this clone turned up a few times. The chain links TRBV7-9 to TRBJ1-5; D is undetermined. CDR3 size: 14 residues. V shed 2 bases and J shed 5 bases, with 10 bases lying between them. Germline CDR1 is SEHNR and CDR2 is FQNEAQ (reference sequence). CDR3 DNA sequence: TGTGCCAGCAGCTTAACCCCTGAGGATCAGCCCCAGCATTTT. Amino acids: CASSLTPEDQPQHF.

This clone has more than one count but fewer than ten. The chain recombines TRBV9 with TRBJ2-3, with 10 bases aligning to TRBD1. V dropped 4 bases and J dropped 2; count of bases not matched to a gene: 4. The germline V gene has CDR1 SGDLS and CDR2 YYNGEE. This CDR3 is built from 15 residues. The CDR3 sequence is CASSLGQGHTDTQYF. The CDR3 bases are TGTGCCAGCAGCCTGGGACAGGGGCACACAGATACGCAGTATTTT.

This clone has a handful of counts. V usage is TRBV20-1 and J usage is TRBJ2-1; D may be TRBD1 (7 bases). The CDR3 covers 11 residues. CDR1 is DFQATT, CDR2 SNEGSKA, per germline (reference sequence). CDR3 DNA sequence: TGCGGCGGGGACAGTCTCAATGAGCAGTTCTTC. It codes for CGGDSLNEQFF.

The chain uses TRBV9 and TRBJ1-2; D not resolved. The germline gives CDR1 SGDLS, CDR2 YYNGEE. The CDR3 spans 14 residues. Trimming took off 3 bases at V and 4 bases at J, with 13 bases between the two ends. The chain's CDR3 is CASSGTVNPYGYTF. For the CDR3, the DNA is TGTGCCAGCAGCGGGACTGTCAACCCCTATGGCTACACCTTC.

This clone was observed a few times. The CDR3 protein is CASSLLSGAGQTGTQYF. CDR3 bases: TGCGCCAGCAGCTTGTTATCAGGAGCGGGTCAAACTGGGACCCAGTACTTC. The J gene is TRBJ2-5, the V gene TRBV5-1; the D gene is possibly TRBD2 (6 bases). Trimming took off 1 base at V and 7 bases at J, with 23 bases between the two ends. In germline, CDR1 is SGHRS, CDR2 YFSETQ. This CDR3 is built from 17 residues. Based on the CDR3 plus reference TRBV5-1 and TRBJ2-5, the full variable domain is KAGVTQTPRYLIKTRGQQVTLSCSPISGHRSVSWYQQTPGQGLQFLFEYFSETQRNKGNFPGRFSGRQFSNSRSEMNVSTLELGDSALYLCASSLLSGAGQTGTQYFGPGTRLLVL.

The chain combines TRBV30 with TRBJ2-1; D possibly corresponds to TRBD2 (5 bases). The CDR3 extends over 12 amino acids. Trimming cost V 0 bases and J 9 bases, with 9 bases left between them. Germline lookup yields CDR1 GTSNPN and CDR2 SVGIG (reference sequence). CDR3 sequence reads: CAWSVRRGEQFF. CDR3 DNA sequence: TGTGCCTGGAGTGTACGTCGGGGTGAGCAGTTCTTC.

The chain has TRBV19 and TRBJ2-2; 8 nucleotides line up with TRBD2. V shed 6 bases, J shed 7 bases, and the junction held 4 bases outside the gene matches. Germline CDR1 LNHDA, CDR2 SQIVND (reference sequence). CDR3 size: 13 residues. The chain's CDR3 is CASSSGTSGELFF. CDR3 DNA sequence: TGTGCCAGTAGCTCCGGGACTAGCGGGGAGCTGTTTTTT.

This clone was picked up a small number of times. The chain uses TRBV7-2 and TRBJ2-7; possibly TRBD2 for D (5 bases). Germline V gene lookup returns CDR1 SGHTA and CDR2 FQGNSA. V lost 1 base and J lost 4, with 11 bases in between. The CDR3 consists of 14 residues. CDR3 region: CASSLGGERYEQYF. The CDR3 nucleotides are TGTGCCAGCAGCTTAGGTGGGGAGCGGTACGAGCAGTACTTC.

The chain is built from TRBV15 and TRBJ2-7; D is uncertain. Trimming removed 0 bases at V and 5 bases at J, with 8 bases between. The CDR3 consists of 13 residues. Germline V gene lookup returns CDR1 LNHNV and CDR2 YYDKDF (reference sequence). CDR3 sequence (DNA): TGTGCCACCAGCAGAGATCCCGGAGACGAGCAGTACTTC. Its translation: CATSRDPGDEQYF.

This clone has only a few counts. The rearrangement joins TRBV29-1 to TRBJ1-2, with a possible D match to TRBD1 (5 bases). CDR1 is SQVTM, CDR2 ANQGSEA, per germline. The CDR3 consists of 14 residues. Trimming removed 4 bases at V and 6 bases at J, with 18 bases between. CDR3 loop: CSVAVDWTSDGYTF. CDR3 in DNA: TGCAGCGTTGCAGTAGATTGGACATCGGATGGCTACACCTTC.

V gene TRBV6-6 combines with J gene TRBJ2-5, with D perhaps TRBD2 (5 bases). The ends were cut back, 7 bases at V and 4 bases at J, with 22 bases in the middle. Germline V CDR1 and CDR2: MNHNY, SVGAGI (reference sequence). This CDR3 is built from 16 residues. The CDR3 here is CASNLKGMKAAETQYF. DNA of the CDR3: TGTGCCAGCAATCTAAAGGGTATGAAAGCGGCAGAGACCCAGTACTTC.

The DNA of the CDR3 is TGTGCCAGCAGTGCCCTAGACAGGGTCCAAGAGACCCAGTACTTC. It specifies CASSALDRVQETQYF. The chain links TRBV25-1 to TRBJ2-5; 7 bases agree with TRBD1. Germline CDR1 reads MGHDK; CDR2 reads SYGVNS. The CDR3 is 15 amino acids. V dropped 4 bases and J dropped 1; count of bases not matched to a gene: 6.

The rearrangement joins TRBV7-6 to TRBJ2-5; unclear D gene. Trimming left V 5 bases short and J 2 bases short, with 18 bases between. Germline CDR1 reads SGHVS; CDR2 reads FNYEAQ. The CDR3 sequence is 16 residues long. The CDR3 sequence: CASSPPGRQSQETQYF. The CDR3 DNA reads as TGTGCCAGCAGCCCACCCGGCAGGCAGTCTCAAGAGACCCAGTACTTC.

The chain couples TRBV18 to TRBJ2-7; 10 nucleotides line up with TRBD1. The CDR3 runs 15 residues. Germline CDR1 KGHSH, CDR2 LQKENI. J gave up 0 bases and V 3 bases, and 2 bases lay outside the gene matches. In DNA, the CDR3 is TGTGCCAGCTCACCCGGGACAGGGGCCTCCTACGAGCAGTACTTC. Translated, it gives CASSPGTGASYEQYF.

This clone occurred many times. No conserved phenylalanine or tryptophan ends this CDR3, so it is likely a read error. No DNA is shown, since the ends of the CDR3 on it are uncertain; the CDR3 is the one TCRdb lists. The chain employs TRBV4-1 and TRBJ2-4; TRBD2, the table's D call, lacks a check against the DNA. CDR1 is MGHRA, CDR2 YSYEKL, per germline. The CDR3 is 10 residues long, ends included. This CDR3 is CASSQVGGGV.

This clone was seen only a few times. The gene calls are TRBV9 and TRBJ2-6; D uncertain. This CDR3 has 14 amino acids. The V and J ends lost 4 bases and 0 bases respectively, with 5 bases between them. The V gene's germline CDR1 is SGDLS and CDR2 YYNGEE. The CDR3 is CASSSRSGANVLTF. CDR3 in DNA: TGTGCCAGCAGCTCCCGCTCTGGGGCCAACGTCCTGACTTTC. Variable domain in full (rest from reference TRBV9 and TRBJ2-6): DSGVTQTPKHLITATGQRVTLRCSPRSGDLSVYWYQQSLDQGLQFLIQYYNGEERAKGNILERFSAQQFPDLHSELNLSSLELGDSALYFCASSSRSGANVLTFGAGSRLTVL.

The chain is built from TRBV18 and TRBJ1-1; 12 bases map to TRBD1. Trimming cost V 2 bases and J 5 bases; bases outside gene matches: 3. The CDR3 runs to 15 residues. Germline V lookup: CDR1 KGHSH, CDR2 LQKENI. The CDR3 bases are TGTGCCAGCTCACCAGGGACAGGGGGCGGAACTGAAGCTTTCTTT. It translates to CASSPGTGGGTEAFF.

This clone was counted a few times. The rearrangement links TRBV10-3 to TRBJ1-1, with D possibly matching TRBD1 (6 bases). Germline CDR1 and CDR2: ENHRY and SYGVKD. The CDR3 has 15 amino acids. V was shortened by 1 base and J by 5 bases, with 14 bases between the two germline ends. CDR3 sequence: CAISEYAGAETEAFF. CDR3 DNA sequence: TGTGCCATCAGTGAGTACGCAGGGGCCGAGACTGAAGCTTTCTTT.

In its sample, this clone was seen a few times. J is TRBJ2-1 and V is TRBV7-2; 7 bases are a match to TRBD2. The V segment lost 9 bases and the J segment 1 base; nucleotides outside the gene matches: 9. Germline values: CDR1 SGHTA, CDR2 FQGNSA. The CDR3 covers 15 residues. The CDR3 DNA reads as TGTGCCAGTACGGGAGTAGCGGGTTCCTACAATGAGCAGTTCTTC. This gives the protein CASTGVAGSYNEQFF.

This clone has just a few counts. This chain links TRBV4-3 with TRBJ2-7; TRBD2 matches at 10 bases. The CDR3 runs to 18 residues. V dropped 2 bases and J dropped 3; count of bases not matched to a gene: 13. Germline lookup yields CDR1 LGHNA and CDR2 YSLEER. The CDR3: CASSQKLSSGGKNYEQYF. In DNA, the CDR3 is TGCGCCAGCAGCCAAAAATTGAGTAGCGGGGGGAAAAACTACGAGCAGTACTTC.

The chain combines TRBV7-9 with TRBJ2-7; perhaps TRBD2 as D (5 bases). CDR3 length: 13 amino acids. V dropped 7 bases and J dropped 3 bases, with 13 bases sitting between them. The V gene's germline CDR1 is SEHNR and CDR2 FQNEAQ (reference sequence). This CDR3 is CASNPGRGYEQYF. CDR3 in DNA: TGTGCCAGCAATCCGGGCCGGGGCTACGAGCAGTACTTC.

This clone has a single count. The chain combines TRBV4-1 with TRBJ2-7, with a tentative D call TRBD2 (6 bases). The CDR3 is 17 amino acids. V was pared by 1 base and J by 0 bases, with 16 bases between. The germline V gene has CDR1 MGHRA and CDR2 YSYEKL. In nucleotides, the CDR3 is TGCGCCAGCAGCCAAGGGTTAATCGGGAGATCCTCCTACGAGCAGTACTTC. Amino acids: CASSQGLIGRSSYEQYF.

The rearrangement links TRBV29-1 to TRBJ2-7; D is possibly TRBD1 (6 bases). This CDR3 comprises 14 residues. The germline V gene has CDR1 SQVTM and CDR2 ANQGSEA. V lost 5 bases and J 0 bases, leaving 14 bases between the germline ends. The CDR3 region is CSVTSDSGSYEQYF. The CDR3 region has the DNA TGCAGCGTTACTTCGGACAGCGGCTCCTACGAGCAGTACTTC.

The chain joins TRBV5-1 to TRBJ2-1; 12 nucleotides align to TRBD2. The germline gives CDR1 SGHRS, CDR2 YFSETQ. J was trimmed by 9 bases and V by 0 bases; bases with no gene match: 7. This CDR3 comprises 16 residues. This CDR3 reads CASSLEASGRAIEQFF. The CDR3, as DNA: TGCGCCAGCAGCTTGGAGGCTAGCGGGAGGGCGATTGAGCAGTTCTTC. Full variable domain (rest looked up from reference TRBV5-1 and TRBJ2-1): KAGVTQTPRYLIKTRGQQVTLSCSPISGHRSVSWYQQTPGQGLQFLFEYFSETQRNKGNFPGRFSGRQFSNSRSEMNVSTLELGDSALYLCASSLEASGRAIEQFFGPGTRLTVL.

The genes are TRBV5-6 and TRBJ1-2; D call uncertain. V lost 4 bases and J lost 9, with 10 bases in between. The germline gives CDR1 SGHDT, CDR2 YYEEEE. This CDR3 contains 11 residues. CDR3 nucleotide sequence: TGTGCCAGCAGCCTGGTGACTCGCTACACCTTC. Its protein is CASSLVTRYTF.

This sequence joins TRBV18 and TRBJ2-7; D is ambiguous. Germline V gene data show CDR1 as KGHSH and CDR2 as LQKENI. V lost 6 bases to trimming and J lost 0 bases, with 12 bases between them. CDR3 length: 14 residues. This CDR3 reads CASSNPKSSYEQYF. In DNA form, the CDR3 reads TGTGCCAGCTCCAACCCCAAGAGCTCCTACGAGCAGTACTTC.

A few counts support this clone. V gene TRBV5-1 combines with J gene TRBJ1-4; 11 bases fit TRBD1. The junction had 2 bases not matched to a gene; V was cut back by 4 bases and J by 6 bases. This CDR3 spans 14 amino acids. CDR1 SGHRS and CDR2 YFSETQ come from the germline V gene. CDR3 nucleotide sequence: TGCGCCAGCAGCGTGGGACAGGGGGATGAAAAACTGTTTTTT. It translates to CASSVGQGDEKLFF.